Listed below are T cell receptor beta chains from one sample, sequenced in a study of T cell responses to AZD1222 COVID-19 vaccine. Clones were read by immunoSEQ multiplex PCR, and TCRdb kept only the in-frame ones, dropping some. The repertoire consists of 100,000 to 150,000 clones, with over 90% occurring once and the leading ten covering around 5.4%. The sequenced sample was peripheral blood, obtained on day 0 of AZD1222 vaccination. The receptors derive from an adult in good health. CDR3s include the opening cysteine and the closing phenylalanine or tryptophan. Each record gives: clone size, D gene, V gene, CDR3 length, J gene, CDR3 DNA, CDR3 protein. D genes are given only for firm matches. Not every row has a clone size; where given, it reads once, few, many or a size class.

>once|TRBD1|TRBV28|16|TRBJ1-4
TGTGCCAGCAGTAACCTTGGGGACAGGGGTAATGAAAAACTGTTTTTT
CASSNLGDRGNEKLFF
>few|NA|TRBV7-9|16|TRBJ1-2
TGTGCCAGCAGCTTAGGGCCCCACGGACAGAACTATGGCTACACCTTC
CASSLGPHGQNYGYTF
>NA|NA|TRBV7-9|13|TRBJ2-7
TGTGCCAGCAGCTCCCGGGGTCCCTACGAGCAGTACTTC
CASSSRGPYEQYF
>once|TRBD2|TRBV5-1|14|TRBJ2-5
TGCGCCAGCAGCCCACTAGCGGAGGAAGAGACCCAGTACTTC
CASSPLAEEETQYF
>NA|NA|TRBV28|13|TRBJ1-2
TGTGCCAGCAGCATGGCAGGGGACTATGGCTACACCTTC
CASSMAGDYGYTF
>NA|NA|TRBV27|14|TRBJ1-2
TGTGCCAGCAGTTTTACAGGGACTAACTATGGCTACACCTTC
CASSFTGTNYGYTF
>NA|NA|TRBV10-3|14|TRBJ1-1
TGTGCCATCAGCCCACAGGCTATCGGCACTGAAGCTTTCTTT
CAISPQAIGTEAFF
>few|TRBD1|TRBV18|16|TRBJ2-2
TGTGCCAGCTCAGCAATAGGGGGCGCGAACACCGGGGAGCTGTTTTTT
CASSAIGGANTGELFF
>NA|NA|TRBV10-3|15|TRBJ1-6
TGTGCCATCAGTGACCCCGATTACTATAATTCACCCCTCCACTTT
CAISDPDYYNSPLHF
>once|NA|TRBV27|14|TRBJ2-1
TGTGCCAGCAGTTTTGGAAGCTCCTACAATGAGCAGTTCTTC
CASSFGSSYNEQFF
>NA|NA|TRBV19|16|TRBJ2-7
TGTGCCAGTAGTCCGCGAGGCGGCGGGGTTCACTACGAGCAGTACTTC
CASSPRGGGVHYEQYF
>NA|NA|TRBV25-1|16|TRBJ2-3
TGTGCCAGCAGTGAATTAGAGGGGACTAGCACAGATACGCAGTATTTT
CASSELEGTSTDTQYF
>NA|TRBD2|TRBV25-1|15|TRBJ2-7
TGTGCCAGCAGTGTTAGCGGGGGCCGGGAACGCGAGCAGTACTTC
CASSVSGGREREQYF
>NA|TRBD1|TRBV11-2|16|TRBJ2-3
TGTGCCAGCAGCGAGTCCCGGGACAGCTTCACAGATACGCAGTATTTT
CASSESRDSFTDTQYF
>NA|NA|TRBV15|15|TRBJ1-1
TGTGCCACCAGCAGAAACAGTGTGGTGAACACTGAAGCTTTCTTT
CATSRNSVVNTEAFF